These 2 T cell receptor beta chains share one sample of origin, sequenced in a study of cytomegalovirus exposure and HLA in healthy donors. Vbeta (60) and Jbeta (13) primers were used in the PCR. This table comes from immunoSEQ multiplex PCR, and its TCRdb copy is limited to in-frame clones, with some not included. This table has about 110,000 clones, approximately 84% appearing once. Sequencing was carried out using PBMCs. The receptors were gathered from a man over 45 in good health and CMV-seronegative.

The V gene is TRBV25-1, the J gene TRBJ1-3; maybe TRBD1 (6 bases). V lost 3 bases and J 2 bases, leaving 11 bases between the germline ends. In germline, CDR1 is MGHDK, CDR2 SYGVNS. This CDR3 is 15 amino acids long. CDR3 bases: TGTGCCAGCAGTGATACAGGGTGGGCTGGAAACACCATATATTTT. Protein: CASSDTGWAGNTIYF.

This rearrangement joins TRBV9 to TRBJ2-7, with TRBD1 identical over 9 bases. CDR3 size: 17 residues. Germline CDR1 is SGDLS and CDR2 is YYNGEE. The J segment lost 3 bases and the V segment lost 0 bases, leaving 10 bases of the junction unmatched. The CDR3 coding sequence is TGTGCCAGCAGCGTAGGACACGGACAGGGGATCATCTACGAGCAGTACTTC. Translated: CASSVGHGQGIIYEQYF.